These 15 T cell receptor beta chains were all obtained from the same sample, sequenced in a study of early T cells in non-severe SARS-CoV-2 infection. TCRdb re-derived calls from the 5' RACE reads in MiXCR, one entry per CDR3 protein. There are fewer than 55,000 distinct CDR3 sequences in the sample; about 9.1% occur only once, and under 5.5% lies in the top ten. The source material was whole blood. These receptors were taken from an adult who was a healthcare worker with PCR-confirmed SARS-CoV-2 infection or an uninfected control (not recorded which).

Ten or more counts support this clonotype. V and J are TRBV2 and TRBJ1-4; D unclear. V was clipped by 4 bases and J by 15 bases, with 12 bases between them. Germline V gene sequence: CDR1 SNHLY, CDR2 FYNNEI. CDR3 length: 11 residues. CDR3 sequence: CASSAFGPMFF. The CDR3 DNA reads TGTGCCAGCAGTGCCTTCGGGCCTATGTTTTTT.

This clonotype came up many times. This rearrangement joins TRBV7-9 to TRBJ2-3, with D maybe TRBD1 (6 bases). Germline assignment: CDR1 SEHNR and CDR2 FQNEAQ (reference sequence). This CDR3 spans 13 amino acids. V gave up 3 bases and J gave up 4 bases, with 8 bases separating them. The CDR3, as DNA: TGTGCCAGCAGCTTTTCAGGGGCAGATACGCAGTATTTT. Translation gives CASSFSGADTQYF.

In its sample, this clonotype was seen many times. The rearrangement links TRBV20-1 to TRBJ2-7; TRBD1 or TRBD2 may be the D gene (6 bases each). The length of the CDR3 is 15 residues. Looked up from germline, CDR1 is DFQATT and CDR2 is SNEGSKA (reference sequence). V lost 4 bases and J lost 2, with 18 bases in between. The CDR3 DNA follows: TGCAGTGCTATCCCGGGGGCCGGGGGAACCTACGAGCAGTACTTC. Protein product: CSAIPGAGGTYEQYF.

This clonotype was seen repeatedly, ten times or more. This rearrangement joins TRBV15 to TRBJ2-6; no firm D call. Deletions cut 5 bases from V and 0 bases from J, with 11 bases between. This CDR3 spans 16 amino acids. Germline-derived CDR1 and CDR2 are LNHNV and YYDKDF (reference sequence). CDR3 DNA: TGTGCCACCAGCGCCTTAGGAACCTCTGGGGCCAACGTCCTGACTTTC. Translated: CATSALGTSGANVLTF.

This clonotype was counted at least ten times. The CDR3 DNA reads TGTGCCAGCAGCGGGAGGGCCTATGACACAGATACGCAGTATTTT. It specifies CASSGRAYDTDTQYF. This rearrangement joins TRBV7-9 to TRBJ2-3; 7 nucleotides align to TRBD2. This CDR3 comprises 15 residues. The V gene end was trimmed by 5 bases and the J gene end by 2 bases; junction bases not matched to a gene: 7. Germline V gives CDR1 SEHNR, CDR2 FQNEAQ (reference sequence). The full variable domain, in which reference TRBV7-9 and TRBJ2-3 provide the parts outside the CDR3, is DTGVSQNPRHKITKRGQNVTFRCDPISEHNRLYWYRQTLGQGPEFLTYFQNEAQLEKSRLLSDRFSAERPKGSFSTLEIQRTEQGDSAMYLCASSGRAYDTDTQYFGPGTRLTVL.

This clonotype was found many times. The V call is TRBV24-1, the J call TRBJ2-7, with D unclear. The CDR3 runs to 12 residues. The germline V gene encodes CDR1 KGHDR and CDR2 SFDVKD. V was clipped by 4 bases and J by 6 bases, with 9 bases between them. This CDR3 reads CATSETVGEQYF. Written as DNA, the CDR3 is TGTGCCACCAGTGAGACGGTCGGCGAGCAGTACTTC.

The table lists this clonotype with a few counts. This rearrangement joins TRBV6-5 to TRBJ2-5; TRBD2 aligns across 8 bases. This CDR3 is 16 amino acids long. The V and J ends lost 6 bases and 1 base, in that order; junction bases with no gene match: 10. Germline lookup yields CDR1 MNHEY and CDR2 SVGAGI. CDR3 sequence: CASSYAAGGFQETQYF. The CDR3 DNA is TGTGCCAGCAGCTATGCCGCGGGAGGATTCCAAGAGACCCAGTACTTC.

This clonotype was recorded many times. V is TRBV5-6 and J is TRBJ2-2; the D is unclear. The germline V and J ends were trimmed by 5 bases and 6 bases, with 17 bases remaining between them. CDR3 size: 15 residues. CDR1 and CDR2 (germline): SGHDT, YYEEEE. The CDR3 reads CASSSSLLSPGELFF. DNA of the CDR3: TGTGCCAGCAGTTCCTCCCTCCTAAGTCCCGGGGAGCTGTTTTTT.

The sample holds many counts of this clonotype. The chain uses TRBV28 and TRBJ2-3; TRBD2 matches at 8 bases. CDR1 MDHEN and CDR2 SYDVKM come from the germline V gene. The CDR3 loop spans 14 amino acids. The J segment lost 6 bases and the V segment lost 5 bases, leaving 7 bases of the junction unmatched. The CDR3 DNA sequence: TGTGCCAGCAGTAACCGTCGGACTAGCGATACGCAGTATTTT. Translation: CASSNRRTSDTQYF. The whole variable domain, remainder taken from reference TRBV28 and TRBJ2-3, is DVKVTQSSRYLVKRTGEKVFLECVQDMDHENMFWYRQDPGLGLRLIYFSYDVKMKEKGDIPEGYSVSREKKERFSLILESASTNQTSMYLCASSNRRTSDTQYFGPGTRLTVL.

In its sample, this clonotype was seen many times. V is TRBV2 and J is TRBJ1-2; 12 bases map to TRBD1. In germline, CDR1 is SNHLY, CDR2 FYNNEI. The CDR3 loop spans 13 amino acids. The V and J ends lost 7 bases and 7 bases, in that order; junction bases with no gene match: 4. CDR3: CASTGTGGIGYTF. The CDR3 DNA reads TGTGCCAGCACTGGGACAGGGGGCATTGGCTACACCTTC.

This clonotype was counted many times. This chain links TRBV18 with TRBJ2-7, with 9 bases matching TRBD1. This CDR3 is 14 amino acids long. Per the germline V gene, CDR1 is KGHSH and CDR2 is LQKENI. V lost 3 bases to trimming and J lost 6 bases; unmatched junction nucleotides: 6. DNA of the CDR3: TGTGCCAGCTCACCCGGGACAGGGTGGGGCGAGCAGTACTTC. This sequence encodes CASSPGTGWGEQYF.

In its sample, this clonotype was seen a few times. The CDR3 sequence: CASSEVEGANVLTF. DNA for the CDR3: TGTGCCAGCAGTGAGGTTGAGGGGGCCAACGTCCTGACTTTC. The chain links TRBV2 to TRBJ2-6; D remains ambiguous. Between the trimmed V and J ends, which lost 3 bases and 4 bases, there was a span of 7 bases. CDR1 and CDR2 from the germline V gene are SNHLY and FYNNEI. The CDR3 totals 14 residues.

The sample holds one count of this clonotype. This chain connects TRBV18 to TRBJ2-7; D may match TRBD1 or TRBD2 (6 bases each). Trimming removed 2 bases from V and 3 bases from J, with 23 bases in between. This CDR3 has 18 residues. CDR1 and CDR2 (germline): KGHSH, LQKENI. This chain's CDR3 is CASSPSVVLGGIGYEQYF. The CDR3 DNA follows: TGTGCCAGCTCACCAAGTGTTGTGTTGGGGGGCATAGGCTACGAGCAGTACTTC.

This clonotype appeared many times. The chain joins TRBV29-1 to TRBJ2-2, with a possible D match to TRBD1 (6 bases). The CDR3 consists of 13 residues. V was pared by 7 bases and J by 0 bases, with 9 bases between. Germline V gene lookup returns CDR1 SQVTM and CDR2 ANQGSEA. This CDR3 reads CSAGTTNTGELFF. CDR3 nucleotides: TGCAGCGCCGGGACAACGAACACCGGGGAGCTGTTTTTT.

This clonotype was observed many times. The genes are TRBV29-1 and TRBJ1-2; no definite D call. Trimming left V 8 bases short and J 5 bases short, with 3 bases between. CDR1 is SQVTM and CDR2 is ANQGSEA in the germline V gene. The CDR3 totals 8 residues. The DNA of the CDR3 is TGCAGCACATATGGCTACACCTTC. It translates to CSTYGYTF.